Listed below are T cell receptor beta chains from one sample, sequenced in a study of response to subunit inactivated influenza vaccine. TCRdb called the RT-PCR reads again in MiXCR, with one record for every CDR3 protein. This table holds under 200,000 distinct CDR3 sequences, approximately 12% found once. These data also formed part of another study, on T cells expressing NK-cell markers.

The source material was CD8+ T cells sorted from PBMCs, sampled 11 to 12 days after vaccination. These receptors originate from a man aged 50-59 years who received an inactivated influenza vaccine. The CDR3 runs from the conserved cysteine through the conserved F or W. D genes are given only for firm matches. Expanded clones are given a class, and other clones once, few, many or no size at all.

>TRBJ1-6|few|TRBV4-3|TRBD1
CASSQDGDRGSPLHF
TGCGCCAGCAGCCAAGACGGCGACAGGGGCTCACCCCTCCACTTT
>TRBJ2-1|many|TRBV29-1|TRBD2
CSVEGLAGVIDNEQFF
TGCAGCGTTGAGGGACTAGCGGGAGTAATTGACAATGAGCAGTTCTTC
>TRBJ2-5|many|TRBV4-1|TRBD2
CASSQEERGGWKTQYF
TGCGCCAGCAGCCAAGAGGAGCGGGGGGGCTGGAAGACCCAGTACTTC
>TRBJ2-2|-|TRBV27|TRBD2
CASSLSGGPRELFF
TGTGCCAGCAGTTTAAGCGGGGGGCCCCGGGAGCTGTTTTTT
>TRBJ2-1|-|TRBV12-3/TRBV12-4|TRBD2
CASSTNGGVYEQFF
TGTGCCAGCAGTACGAACGGGGGGGTCTATGAGCAGTTCTTC
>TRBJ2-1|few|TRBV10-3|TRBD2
CAISSTSREQFF
TGTGCCATCAGTTCGACTAGCCGAGAGCAGTTCTTC
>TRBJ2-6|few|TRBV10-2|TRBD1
CASIDRAGANVLTF
TGCGCCAGCATAGACAGGGCTGGGGCCAACGTCCTGACTTTC
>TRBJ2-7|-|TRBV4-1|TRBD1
CASSRGTGSYEQYF
TGCGCCAGCAGCCGTGGGACAGGTTCCTACGAGCAGTACTTC
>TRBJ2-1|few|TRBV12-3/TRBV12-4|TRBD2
CASSSSASGYNEQFF
TGTGCCAGCAGCTCGTCGGCTAGCGGGTACAATGAGCAGTTCTTC
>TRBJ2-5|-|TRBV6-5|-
CASQGGSETQYF
TGTGCCAGCCAGGGGGGGTCGGAGACCCAGTACTTC
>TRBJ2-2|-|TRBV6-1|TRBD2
CASNPLGGGTGELFF
TGTGCCAGCAATCCCCTGGGGGGGGGGACCGGGGAGCTGTTTTTT
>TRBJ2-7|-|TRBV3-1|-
CASSPGSWTRPTYEQYF
TGTGCCAGCAGCCCGGGGAGTTGGACAAGACCTACCTACGAGCAGTACTTC
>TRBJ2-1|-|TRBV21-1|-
CARVAGEVYEQFF
TGTGCCAGAGTAGCGGGAGAAGTCTATGAGCAGTTCTTC
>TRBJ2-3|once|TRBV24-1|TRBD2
CATRGTSGGSSTDTQYF
TGTGCCACCCGAGGGACTAGCGGGGGATCTAGCACAGATACGCAGTATTTT
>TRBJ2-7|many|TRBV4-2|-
CASSQVVGQTYEQYF
TGTGCCAGCAGCCAAGTCGTAGGACAGACCTACGAGCAGTACTTC
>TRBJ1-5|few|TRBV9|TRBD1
CATDVYRDRGTLGNQPQHF
TGTGCCACGGACGTTTACCGGGACAGGGGTACTCTAGGCAATCAGCCCCAGCATTTT
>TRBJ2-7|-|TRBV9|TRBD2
CASSVASRKREAPVNSYEQYF
TGTGCCAGCAGCGTAGCCTCACGCAAGCGGGAGGCCCCAGTAAACTCCTACGAGCAGTACTTC
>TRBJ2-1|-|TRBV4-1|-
CASSHPKGGYNEQFF
TGCGCCAGCAGCCATCCGAAGGGCGGCTACAATGAGCAGTTCTTC
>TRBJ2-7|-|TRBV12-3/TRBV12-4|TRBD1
CASSASGTGPYEQYF
TGTGCCAGCAGTGCCTCCGGGACAGGCCCCTACGAGCAGTACTTC
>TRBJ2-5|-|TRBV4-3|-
CASSSDPGGVETQYF
TGCGCCAGCAGCTCCGACCCCGGGGGAGTGGAGACCCAGTACTTC
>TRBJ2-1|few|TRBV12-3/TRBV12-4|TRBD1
CASSPTGRSYNEQFF
TGTGCCAGCAGTCCGACAGGGAGATCGTACAATGAGCAGTTCTTC
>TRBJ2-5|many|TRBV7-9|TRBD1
CASSRIWDRGETQYF
TGTGCCAGCAGCCGGATATGGGACAGGGGAGAGACCCAGTACTTC
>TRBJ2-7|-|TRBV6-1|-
CASSEIQAYEQYF
TGTGCCAGCAGTGAAATTCAAGCCTACGAGCAGTACTTC
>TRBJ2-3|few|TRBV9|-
CASSASWGATDTQYF
TGTGCCAGCAGCGCCAGCTGGGGGGCCACAGATACGCAGTATTTT
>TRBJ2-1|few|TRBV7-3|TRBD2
CASSPTSGRGNEQFF
TGTGCCAGCAGCCCAACTAGCGGGAGGGGTAATGAGCAGTTCTTC
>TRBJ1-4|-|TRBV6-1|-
CASKPGPATNEKLFF
TGTGCCAGCAAACCAGGGCCAGCAACTAATGAAAAACTGTTTTTT
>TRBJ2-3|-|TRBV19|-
CASSIRGASTDTQYF
TGTGCCAGTAGTATCCGCGGGGCTAGCACAGATACGCAGTATTTT
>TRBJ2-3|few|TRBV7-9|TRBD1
CASRGQTDTQYF
TGTGCCAGCAGGGGACAGACAGATACGCAGTATTTT